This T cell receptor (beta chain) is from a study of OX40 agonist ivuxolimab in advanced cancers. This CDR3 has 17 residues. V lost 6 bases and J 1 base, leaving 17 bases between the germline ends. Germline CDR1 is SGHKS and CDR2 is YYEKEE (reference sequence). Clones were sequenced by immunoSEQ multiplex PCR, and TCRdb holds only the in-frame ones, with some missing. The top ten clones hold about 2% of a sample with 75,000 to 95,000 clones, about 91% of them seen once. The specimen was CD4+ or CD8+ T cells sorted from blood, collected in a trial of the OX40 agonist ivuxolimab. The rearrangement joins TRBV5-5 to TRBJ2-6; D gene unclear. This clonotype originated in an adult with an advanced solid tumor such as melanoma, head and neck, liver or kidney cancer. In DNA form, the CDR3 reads TGTGCCAGCACCTCTGTAATATTGGGTTCTGGGGCCAACGTCCTGACTTTC. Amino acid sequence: CASTSVILGSGANVLTF.